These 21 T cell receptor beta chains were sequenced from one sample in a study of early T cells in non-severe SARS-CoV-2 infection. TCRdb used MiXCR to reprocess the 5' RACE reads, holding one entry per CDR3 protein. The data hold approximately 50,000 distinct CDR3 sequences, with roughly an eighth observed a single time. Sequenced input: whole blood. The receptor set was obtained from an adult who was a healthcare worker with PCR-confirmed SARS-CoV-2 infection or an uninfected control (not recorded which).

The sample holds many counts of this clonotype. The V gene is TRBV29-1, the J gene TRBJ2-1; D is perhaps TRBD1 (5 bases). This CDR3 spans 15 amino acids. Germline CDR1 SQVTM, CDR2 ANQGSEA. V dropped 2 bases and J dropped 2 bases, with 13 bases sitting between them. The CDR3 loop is CSVEIQGETYNEQFF. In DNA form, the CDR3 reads TGCAGCGTTGAAATCCAGGGCGAGACCTACAATGAGCAGTTCTTC.

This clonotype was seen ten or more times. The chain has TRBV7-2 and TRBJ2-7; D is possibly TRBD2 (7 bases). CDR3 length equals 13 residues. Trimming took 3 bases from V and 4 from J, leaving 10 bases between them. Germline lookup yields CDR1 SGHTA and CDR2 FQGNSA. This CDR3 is CASSFRGGYEQYF. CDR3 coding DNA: TGTGCCAGCAGCTTTAGGGGGGGGTACGAGCAGTACTTC.

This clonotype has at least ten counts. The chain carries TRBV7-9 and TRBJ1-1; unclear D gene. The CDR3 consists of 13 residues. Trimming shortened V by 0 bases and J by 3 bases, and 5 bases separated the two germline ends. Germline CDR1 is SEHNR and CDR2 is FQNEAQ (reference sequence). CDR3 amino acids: CASSLAAYTEAFF. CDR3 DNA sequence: TGTGCCAGCAGCTTAGCCGCCTACACTGAAGCTTTCTTT.

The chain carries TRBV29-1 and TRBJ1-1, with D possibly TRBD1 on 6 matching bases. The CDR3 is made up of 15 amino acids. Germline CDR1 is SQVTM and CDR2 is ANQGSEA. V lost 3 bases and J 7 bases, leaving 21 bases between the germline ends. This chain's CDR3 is CSVDPFRGPLGEAFF. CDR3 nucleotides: TGCAGCGTTGATCCGTTCCGGGGGCCTTTAGGTGAAGCTTTCTTT. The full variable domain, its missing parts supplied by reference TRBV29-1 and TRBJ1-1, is SAVISQKPSRDICQRGTSLTIQCQVDSQVTMMFWYRQQPGQSLTLIATANQGSEATYESGFVIDKFPISRPNLTFSTLTVSNMSPEDSSIYLCSVDPFRGPLGEAFFGQGTRLTVV.

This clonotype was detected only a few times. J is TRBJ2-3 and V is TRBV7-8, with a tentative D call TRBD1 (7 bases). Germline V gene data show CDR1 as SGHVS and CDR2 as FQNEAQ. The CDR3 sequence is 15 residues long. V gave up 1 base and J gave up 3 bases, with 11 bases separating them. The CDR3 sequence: CASSLGAGGTDTQYF. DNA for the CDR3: TGTGCCAGCAGCTTAGGAGCAGGGGGGACAGATACGCAGTATTTT. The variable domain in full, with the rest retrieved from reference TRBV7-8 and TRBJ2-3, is GAGVSQSPRYKVAKRGQDVALRCDPISGHVSLFWYQQALGQGPEFLTYFQNEAQLDKSGLPSDRFFAERPEGSVSTLKIQRTQQEDSAVYLCASSLGAGGTDTQYFGPGTRLTVL.

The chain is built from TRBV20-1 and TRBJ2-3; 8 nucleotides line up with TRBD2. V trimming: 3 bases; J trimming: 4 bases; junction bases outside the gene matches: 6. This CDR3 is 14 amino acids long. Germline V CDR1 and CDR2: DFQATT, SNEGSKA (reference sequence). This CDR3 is CSARRTSSSDTQYF. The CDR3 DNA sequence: TGCAGTGCTAGGAGGACTAGCTCCTCAGATACGCAGTATTTT.

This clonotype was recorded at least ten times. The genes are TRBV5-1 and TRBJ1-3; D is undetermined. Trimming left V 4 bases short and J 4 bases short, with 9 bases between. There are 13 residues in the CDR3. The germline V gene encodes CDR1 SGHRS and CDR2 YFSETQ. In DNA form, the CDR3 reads TGCGCCAGCAGCCTCGGATACGGAAACACCATATATTTT. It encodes CASSLGYGNTIYF.

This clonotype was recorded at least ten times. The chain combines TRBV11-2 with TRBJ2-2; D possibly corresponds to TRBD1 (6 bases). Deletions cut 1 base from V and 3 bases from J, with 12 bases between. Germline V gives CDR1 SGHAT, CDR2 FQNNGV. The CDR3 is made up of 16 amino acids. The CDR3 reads CASSLGQASYTGELFF. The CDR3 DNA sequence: TGTGCCAGCAGCTTAGGACAGGCCTCTTACACCGGGGAGCTGTTTTTT.

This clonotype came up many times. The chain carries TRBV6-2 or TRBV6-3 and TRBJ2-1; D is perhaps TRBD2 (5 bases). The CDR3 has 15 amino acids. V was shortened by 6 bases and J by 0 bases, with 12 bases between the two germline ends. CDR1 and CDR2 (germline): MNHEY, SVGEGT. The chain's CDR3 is CASSPRASSYNEQFF. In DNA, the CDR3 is TGTGCCAGCAGCCCGAGGGCTAGCTCCTACAATGAGCAGTTCTTC.

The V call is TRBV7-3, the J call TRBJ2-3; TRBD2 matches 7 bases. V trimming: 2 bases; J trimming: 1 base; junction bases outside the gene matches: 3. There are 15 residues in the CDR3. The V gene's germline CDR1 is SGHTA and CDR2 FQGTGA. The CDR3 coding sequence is TGTGCCAGCAGCTTACTAGCGGCGGGCACAGATACGCAGTATTTT. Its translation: CASSLLAAGTDTQYF.

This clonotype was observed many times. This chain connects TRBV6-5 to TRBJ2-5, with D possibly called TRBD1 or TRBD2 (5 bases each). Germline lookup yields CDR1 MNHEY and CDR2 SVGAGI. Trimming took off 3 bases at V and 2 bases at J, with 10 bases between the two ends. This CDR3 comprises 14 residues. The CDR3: CASSYRGRQETQYF. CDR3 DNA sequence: TGTGCCAGCAGTTATAGGGGACGGCAAGAGACCCAGTACTTC.

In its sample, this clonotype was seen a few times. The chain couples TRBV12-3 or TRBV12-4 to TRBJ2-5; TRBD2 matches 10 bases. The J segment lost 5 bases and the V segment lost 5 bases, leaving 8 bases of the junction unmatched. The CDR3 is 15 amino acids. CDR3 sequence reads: CASSAGTSEVETQYF. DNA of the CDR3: TGTGCCAGCAGTGCCGGGACTAGCGAAGTTGAGACCCAGTACTTC.

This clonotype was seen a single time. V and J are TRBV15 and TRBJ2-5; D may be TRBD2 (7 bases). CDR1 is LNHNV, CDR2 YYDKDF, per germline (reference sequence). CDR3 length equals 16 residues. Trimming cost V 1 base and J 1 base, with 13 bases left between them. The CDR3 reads CATSRVGGGLQETQYF. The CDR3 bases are TGTGCCACCAGCAGAGTTGGCGGGGGCCTCCAAGAGACCCAGTACTTC. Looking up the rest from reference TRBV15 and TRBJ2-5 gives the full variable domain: DAMVIQNPRYQVTQFGKPVTLSCSQTLNHNVMYWYQQKSSQAPKLLFHYYDKDFNNEADTPDNFQSRRPNTSFCFLDIRSPGLGDTAMYLCATSRVGGGLQETQYFGPGTRLLVL.

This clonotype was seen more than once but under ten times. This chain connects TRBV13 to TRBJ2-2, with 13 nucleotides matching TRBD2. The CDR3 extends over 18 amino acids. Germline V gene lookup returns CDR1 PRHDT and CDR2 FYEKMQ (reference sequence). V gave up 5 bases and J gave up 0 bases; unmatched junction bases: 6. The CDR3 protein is CASSRQGLAGPNTGELFF. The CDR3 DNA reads TGTGCCAGCAGCCGCCAGGGACTAGCGGGACCGAACACCGGGGAGCTGTTTTTT.

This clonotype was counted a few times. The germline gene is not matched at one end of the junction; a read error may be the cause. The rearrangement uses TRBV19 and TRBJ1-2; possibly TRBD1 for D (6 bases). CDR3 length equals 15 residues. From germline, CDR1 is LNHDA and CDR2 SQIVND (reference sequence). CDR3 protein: CVSRDTPNLNYGYTF. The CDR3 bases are TGTGTCAGTCGGGACACCCCCAACCTTAACTATGGCTACACCTTC.

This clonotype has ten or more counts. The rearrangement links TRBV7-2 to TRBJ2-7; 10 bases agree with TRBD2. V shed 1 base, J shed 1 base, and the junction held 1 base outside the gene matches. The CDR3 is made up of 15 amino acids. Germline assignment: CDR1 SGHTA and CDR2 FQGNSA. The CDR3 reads CASSLVAGGSYEQYF. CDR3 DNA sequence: TGTGCCAGCAGCTTAGTAGCGGGGGGTTCCTACGAGCAGTACTTC.

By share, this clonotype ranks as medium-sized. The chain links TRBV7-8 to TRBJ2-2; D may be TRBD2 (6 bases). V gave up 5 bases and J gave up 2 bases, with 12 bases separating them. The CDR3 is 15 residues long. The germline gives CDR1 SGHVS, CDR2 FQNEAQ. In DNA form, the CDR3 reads TGTGCCAGCAGCCGCGGGACTTCCAACACCGGGGAGCTGTTTTTT. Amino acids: CASSRGTSNTGELFF.

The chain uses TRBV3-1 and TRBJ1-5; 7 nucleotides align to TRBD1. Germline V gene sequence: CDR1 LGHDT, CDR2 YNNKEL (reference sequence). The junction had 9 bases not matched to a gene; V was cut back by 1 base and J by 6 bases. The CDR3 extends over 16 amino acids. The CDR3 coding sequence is TGTGCCAGCAGCCAAGCCGACAGGGTCGGGAGTCAGCCCCAGCATTTT. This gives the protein CASSQADRVGSQPQHF.

CDR3 sequence reads: CASSLWSLGRASYEQYF. The DNA for the CDR3 is TGTGCCAGCAGTTTATGGTCTCTGGGCAGGGCATCCTACGAGCAGTACTTC. J is TRBJ2-7 and V is TRBV12-3 or TRBV12-4; a possible D gene is TRBD1 (5 bases). Trimming shortened V by 2 bases and J by 1 base, and 18 bases separated the two germline ends. CDR3 length: 17 amino acids.

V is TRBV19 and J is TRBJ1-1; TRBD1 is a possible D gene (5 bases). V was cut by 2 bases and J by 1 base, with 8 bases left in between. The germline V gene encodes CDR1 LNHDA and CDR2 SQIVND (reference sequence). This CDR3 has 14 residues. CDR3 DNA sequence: TGTGCCAGTAGTATAATCGGGGGGAACACTGAAGCTTTCTTT. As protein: CASSIIGGNTEAFF.

In DNA form, the CDR3 reads TGTGCCAGCAGCTTAGGCAGTATAACACAGCCCCAGCATTTT. It specifies CASSLGSITQPQHF. The V call is TRBV7-2, the J call TRBJ1-5; the D is unclear. The length of the CDR3 is 14 residues. Trimming pared 1 base from V and 7 bases from J, leaving 11 bases between. Per germline, CDR1 SGHTA and CDR2 FQGNSA.